The following is a T cell receptor beta chain sequence with its context. As yet, its antigen is unknown. A read error may account for a junction end that differs from germline. Per germline, CDR1 ENHRY and CDR2 SYGVKD. The CDR3 consists of 15 residues. This sample stems from a study of blood T cells in healthy people across ages. Study-level results: Observed TCR beta diversity per million T cells went down as age went up. This fall followed a roughly linear course with age.

Around 10 milliliters of peripheral blood were drawn from each donor. A second PCR, run for about 7 to 12 cycles, used a sample-barcoded 5' primer plus a J-beta primer mix. TCRdb reprocessed the 5' RACE reads via MiXCR and lists one record per CDR3 protein. The data contain 900,000 to 950,000 distinct CDR3 sequences, 25% to 30% of them singletons. Separately, the same data were catalogued under a study of T cells of mothers and their children.

This chain joins TRBV10-3 and TRBJ2-7; tentative D call: TRBD2 (5 bases). The clonotype originates from a woman aged 40-49 years in good health. Material: blood. The CDR3 reads CAVSESTYGVDEQYF. CDR3 bases: TGTGCCGTCAGTGAGTCGACCTACGGGGTCGACGAGCAGTACTTC.